This is a list of T cell receptor beta chains from one sample in a study of T-cell memory formation after mild COVID-19. Using its own MiXCR run on the 5' RACE reads, TCRdb lists one record per CDR3 protein. The sample includes 65,000 to 90,000 distinct CDR3 sequences, 14% of them seen just once. Sequencing was done on a sample of PBMCs or a T cell subset sorted from them (not recorded which). Source of these receptors: an adult woman who had mild COVID-19 (a few samples of this study predate the infection). Cell type and time point are not known. CDR3s include the opening cysteine and the closing phenylalanine or tryptophan. The D gene is left open where the match is weak. Rows may omit the clone size; those that give it use once, few, many or a size class.

cdr3_aa: CASSPPGDTQYF
cdr3_nt: TGTGCCAGCTCACCCCCAGGGGATACGCAGTATTTT
d_call: .
j_call: TRBJ2-3
v_call: TRBV18
clone_size: .

cdr3_aa: CASSLPPAGGLNEQFF
cdr3_nt: TGTGCCAGCAGCCTTCCCCCAGCGGGAGGTCTCAATGAGCAGTTCTTC
d_call: TRBD2
j_call: TRBJ2-1
v_call: TRBV7-3
clone_size: .

cdr3_aa: CASSAGTGAYNEQFF
cdr3_nt: TGTGCCAGCAGTGCCGGGACAGGGGCCTACAATGAGCAGTTCTTC
d_call: TRBD1
j_call: TRBJ2-1
v_call: TRBV6-5
clone_size: few

cdr3_aa: CATSRDRETPNEQFF
cdr3_nt: TGTGCCACCAGCAGAGATAGAGAGACTCCAAATGAGCAGTTCTTC
d_call: .
j_call: TRBJ2-1
v_call: TRBV15
clone_size: .

cdr3_aa: CASSQNRGADTQYF
cdr3_nt: TGCGCCAGCAGCCAGAACAGGGGTGCAGATACGCAGTATTTT
d_call: TRBD1
j_call: TRBJ2-3
v_call: TRBV4-3
clone_size: few

cdr3_aa: CASSLSWGPGANVLTF
cdr3_nt: TGTGCCAGCAGTTTATCATGGGGGCCCGGGGCCAACGTCCTGACTTTC
d_call: .
j_call: TRBJ2-6
v_call: TRBV27
clone_size: .

cdr3_aa: CASSLFRDRVGEQYF
cdr3_nt: TGCGCCAGCAGCTTATTCCGGGACAGGGTGGGCGAGCAGTACTTC
d_call: TRBD1
j_call: TRBJ2-7
v_call: TRBV5-1
clone_size: .

cdr3_aa: CATSSRGLNEQYF
cdr3_nt: TGTGCCACCAGCTCTCGGGGGCTCAACGAGCAGTACTTC
d_call: .
j_call: TRBJ2-7
v_call: TRBV24-1
clone_size: few

cdr3_aa: CASSQPVSTNEKLFF
cdr3_nt: TGTGCCAGCAGCCAACCGGTTTCAACTAATGAAAAACTGTTTTTT
d_call: .
j_call: TRBJ1-4
v_call: TRBV4-2
clone_size: few

cdr3_aa: CASSFGVVAYEQYF
cdr3_nt: TGTGCCAGCAGTTTCGGGGTGGTTGCCTACGAGCAGTACTTC
d_call: .
j_call: TRBJ2-7
v_call: TRBV12-3/TRBV12-4
clone_size: .

cdr3_aa: CASSESWTGHTDTQYF
cdr3_nt: TGCGCCAGCAGTGAGTCCTGGACAGGCCACACAGATACGCAGTATTTT
d_call: TRBD1
j_call: TRBJ2-3
v_call: TRBV10-2
clone_size: many

cdr3_aa: CSVEEEGSNTGELFF
cdr3_nt: TGCAGCGTTGAAGAGGAAGGGTCGAACACCGGGGAGCTGTTTTTT
d_call: .
j_call: TRBJ2-2
v_call: TRBV29-1
clone_size: .

cdr3_aa: CASSPEAPGVLQETQYF
cdr3_nt: TGTGCCAGCTCACCAGAAGCCCCCGGGGTACTCCAAGAGACCCAGTACTTC
d_call: .
j_call: TRBJ2-5
v_call: TRBV18
clone_size: few

cdr3_aa: CASSQYGRSQPQHF
cdr3_nt: TGTGCCAGCAGCCAATATGGAAGGTCACAGCCCCAGCATTTT
d_call: .
j_call: TRBJ1-5
v_call: TRBV4-2
clone_size: few